The 16 T cell receptor beta chains below all came from one sample that was sequenced in a study of T cell responses to AZD1222 COVID-19 vaccine. Repertoires were generated with immunoSEQ multiplex PCR, while TCRdb's copy carries only in-frame clones and drops some. The table includes fewer than 120,000 clones, approximately 90% detected once. The sample in question was peripheral blood, obtained on day 0 of AZD1222 vaccination. The receptor source for this set is an adult in good health.

V gene TRBV7-9 combines with J gene TRBJ2-7, with no clear D. The CDR3 has 12 amino acids. Germline CDR1 SEHNR, CDR2 FQNEAQ (reference sequence). Deletions cut 0 bases from V and 4 bases from J, with 4 bases between. CDR3 sequence: CASSLARYEQYF. The CDR3 DNA reads as TGTGCCAGCAGCTTAGCAAGGTACGAGCAGTACTTC.

This rearrangement joins TRBV6-2 or TRBV6-3 to TRBJ1-2, with D perhaps matching TRBD1 (5 bases). Trimming pared 0 bases from V and 4 bases from J, leaving 9 bases between. This CDR3 is built from 14 residues. Germline values: CDR1 MNHEY, CDR2 SVGEGT. In DNA, the CDR3 is TGTGCCAGCAGTTACTCAGGAGGGGTCTATGGCTACACCTTC. It specifies CASSYSGGVYGYTF.

This clone has just one count. The chain combines TRBV18 with TRBJ1-5; the D gene is possibly TRBD1 (6 bases). This CDR3 spans 15 amino acids. Germline V gene sequence: CDR1 KGHSH, CDR2 LQKENI. Trimming removed 3 bases from V and 0 bases from J, with 9 bases in between. The CDR3 here is CASSPGGYSNQPQHF. CDR3 DNA: TGTGCCAGCTCACCGGGGGGCTATAGCAATCAGCCCCAGCATTTT.

The CDR3 is CASSELQFSNQPQHF. In DNA, the CDR3 is TGTGCCAGCAGTGAATTGCAGTTTAGCAATCAGCCCCAGCATTTT. This chain links TRBV6-1 with TRBJ1-5; D is ambiguous. Trimming took 2 bases from V and 0 from J, leaving 8 bases between them. The CDR3 totals 15 residues. Germline values: CDR1 MNHNS, CDR2 SASEGT.

The chain couples TRBV5-6 to TRBJ1-1; D is unresolved. Trimming removed 0 bases at V and 7 bases at J, with 4 bases between. Looked up from germline, CDR1 is SGHDT and CDR2 is YYEEEE. The CDR3 has 11 residues. In nucleotides, the CDR3 is TGTGCCAGCAGCTTGGACAGTGAAGCTTTCTTT. Its protein is CASSLDSEAFF.

The DNA of the CDR3 is TGTGCCACGGGGACTAGCGGGGGGCCTTCCACAGATACGCAGTATTTT. It codes for CATGTSGGPSTDTQYF. The V and J genes are TRBV19 and TRBJ2-3, with 15 bases matching TRBD2. With 10 bases clipped from V and 2 bases from J, the junction kept 7 bases outside the gene matches. The CDR3 has 16 amino acids. The germline gives CDR1 LNHDA, CDR2 SQIVND (reference sequence). Complete variable domain (other parts from reference TRBV19 and TRBJ2-3): DGGITQSPKYLFRKEGQNVTLSCEQNLNHDAMYWYRQDPGQGLRLIYYSQIVNDFQKGDIAEGYSVSREKKESFPLTVTSAQKNPTAFYLCATGTSGGPSTDTQYFGPGTRLTVL.

The CDR3 coding sequence is TGTGCCAGCAGTCGCGGACAGGGGACCGGCTACACCTTC. Amino acid sequence: CASSRGQGTGYTF. The chain links TRBV6-5 to TRBJ1-2; 9 bases fit TRBD1. The CDR3 has 13 amino acids. The germline V gene encodes CDR1 MNHEY and CDR2 SVGAGI. Trimming removed 5 bases from V and 8 bases from J; junction bases left unmatched: 6.

This chain uses TRBV10-3 with TRBJ1-1, with D possibly matching TRBD1 (5 bases). The V and J ends lost 6 bases and 3 bases respectively, with 20 bases between them. Germline V gene lookup returns CDR1 ENHRY and CDR2 SYGVKD. The length of the CDR3 is 16 residues. The CDR3 reads CAISPTGLPGDTEAFF. The CDR3 DNA follows: TGTGCCATCAGCCCCACCGGACTGCCGGGGGACACTGAAGCTTTCTTT.

This chain links TRBV24-1 with TRBJ2-3; D gene ambiguous. Germline-derived CDR1 and CDR2 are KGHDR and SFDVKD. The CDR3 covers 16 residues. Trimming cost V 0 bases and J 0 bases, with 9 bases left between them. The CDR3, as DNA: TGTGCCACCAGTGATTTGCAATTTGCTAGCACAGATACGCAGTATTTT. Translating it yields CATSDLQFASTDTQYF.

The chain uses TRBV2 and TRBJ1-5, with D uncertain. V lost 3 bases to trimming and J lost 0 bases, with 6 bases between them. The germline CDR1 and CDR2 sequences are SNHLY and FYNNEI. This CDR3 region has 14 residues. The CDR3 protein is CASSDRLSNQPQHF. CDR3 coding DNA: TGTGCCAGCAGTGACAGACTTAGCAATCAGCCCCAGCATTTT.

This chain joins TRBV27 and TRBJ2-5; D is uncertain. Looked up from germline, CDR1 is MNHEY and CDR2 is SMNVEV (reference sequence). CDR3 length: 12 amino acids. Trimming pared 3 bases from V and 0 bases from J, leaving 2 bases between. CDR3 residues: CASSFDQETQYF. CDR3 coding DNA: TGTGCCAGCAGTTTCGACCAAGAGACCCAGTACTTC.

J is TRBJ1-1 and V is TRBV4-1; D not certain. V lost 6 bases, J lost 12 bases, and 17 bases lay in between. The CDR3 runs 12 residues. Per the germline V gene, CDR1 is MGHRA and CDR2 is YSYEKL. The CDR3 nucleotides read TGCGCCAGCAGTACCACAGCGCACGGTACTTTCTTT. Its protein is CASSTTAHGTFF.

The V call is TRBV5-6, the J call TRBJ1-2, with D possibly matching TRBD1 (5 bases). V shed 2 bases and J shed 8 bases, with 16 bases lying between them. This CDR3 is built from 14 residues. Per the germline V gene, CDR1 is SGHDT and CDR2 is YYEEEE. The CDR3 region is CASSLSGGVDGYTF. DNA of the CDR3: TGTGCCAGCAGCTTATCGGGAGGGGTGGACGGCTACACCTTC.

The rearrangement links TRBV18 to TRBJ2-2; unclear D gene. This CDR3 has 12 residues. V was pared by 9 bases and J by 3 bases, with 8 bases between. CDR1 is KGHSH, CDR2 LQKENI, per germline. This CDR3 reads CASWSYTGELFF. The CDR3 nucleotides are TGTGCCAGTTGGAGCTACACCGGGGAGCTGTTTTTT. Full variable domain (missing parts from reference TRBV18 and TRBJ2-2): NAGVMQNPRHLVRRRGQEARLRCSPMKGHSHVYWYRQLPEEGLKFMVYLQKENIIDESGMPKERFSAEFPKEGPSILRIQQVVRGDSAAYFCASWSYTGELFFGEGSRLTVL.

The chain uses TRBV14 and TRBJ2-7; D gene ambiguous. V dropped 1 base and J dropped 2 bases, with 3 bases sitting between them. Germline loops: CDR1 SGHDN, CDR2 FVKESK. There are 12 residues in the CDR3. The CDR3 here is CASSQAAYEQYF. The CDR3 DNA reads TGTGCCAGCAGCCAAGCAGCCTACGAGCAGTACTTC.

This chain uses TRBV2 with TRBJ2-7, with no clear D. The CDR3 loop spans 13 amino acids. Germline V lookup: CDR1 SNHLY, CDR2 FYNNEI. The germline V and J ends were trimmed by 2 bases and 6 bases, with 11 bases remaining between them. The CDR3 protein is CASSESPILEQYF. DNA for the CDR3: TGTGCCAGCAGTGAATCGCCCATCCTCGAGCAGTACTTC.